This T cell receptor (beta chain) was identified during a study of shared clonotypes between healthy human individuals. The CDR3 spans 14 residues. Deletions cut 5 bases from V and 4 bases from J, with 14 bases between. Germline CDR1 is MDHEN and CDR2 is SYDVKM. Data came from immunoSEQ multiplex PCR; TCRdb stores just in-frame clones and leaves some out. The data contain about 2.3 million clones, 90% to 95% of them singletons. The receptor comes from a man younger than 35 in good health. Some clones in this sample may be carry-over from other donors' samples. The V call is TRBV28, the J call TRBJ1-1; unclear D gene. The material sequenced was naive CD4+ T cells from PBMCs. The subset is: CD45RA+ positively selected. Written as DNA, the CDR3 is TGTGCCAGCAGTACCCCTGGGGTGGGCACTGAAGCTTTCTTT. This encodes CASSTPGVGTEAFF.